The 26 T cell receptor beta chains listed next were all sequenced from one sample in a study of T cells in localized non-small cell lung cancer. The method was immunoSEQ multiplex PCR; TCRdb's version includes in-frame clones alone and lacks a portion of them. Found here are 30,000 or so clones, 80% to 95% of them singletons; the top ten hold about 1.9%. The sequencing here drew on peripheral blood, taken before any cancer treatment. Every receptor here comes from an older female donor with stage I lung adenocarcinoma.

The chain has TRBV19 and TRBJ2-7, with 10 bases that match TRBD2. V shed 6 bases and J 4 bases; nucleotides not matched to a gene: 9. The CDR3 spans 15 residues. Germline V lookup: CDR1 LNHDA, CDR2 SQIVND (reference sequence). Written as DNA, the CDR3 is TGTGCCAGTAGACAAACAGCGGGGGGGTTTTACGAGCAGTACTTC. Residues: CASRQTAGGFYEQYF.

This rearrangement joins TRBV6-1 to TRBJ2-5, with D unresolved. Germline CDR1 is MNHNS and CDR2 is SASEGT. CDR3 length equals 11 residues. The V end lost 7 bases, the J end lost 4 bases, and 7 bases lay between the germline ends. CDR3 DNA: TGTGCCAGCACCAGGTTAGAGACCCAGTACTTC. Encoded protein: CASTRLETQYF.

V is TRBV5-4 and J is TRBJ2-3; D tentatively reads TRBD1 or TRBD2 (5 bases each). The length of the CDR3 is 13 residues. Trimming removed 4 bases at V and 6 bases at J, with 12 bases between. The V gene's germline CDR1 is SGHNT and CDR2 YYREEE (reference sequence). CDR3 amino acids: CASSIRGVDTQYF. The CDR3 nucleotides read TGTGCCAGCAGCATAAGGGGAGTCGATACGCAGTATTTT.

The chain recombines TRBV30 with TRBJ2-6; 10 positions agree with TRBD1. Per the germline V gene, CDR1 is GTSNPN and CDR2 is SVGIG (reference sequence). This CDR3 contains 17 residues. V was clipped by 3 bases and J by 4 bases; unmatched bases: 9. The CDR3 sequence: CAWRRGQGVRGANVLTF. The CDR3 nucleotides read TGTGCCTGGAGGCGCGGACAGGGGGTACGAGGGGCCAACGTCCTGACTTTC.

The rearrangement links TRBV30 to TRBJ1-5, with D unresolved. V was clipped by 0 bases and J by 5 bases, with 8 bases between them. CDR1 and CDR2 from the germline V gene are GTSNPN and SVGIG (reference sequence). This CDR3 comprises 13 residues. The CDR3 DNA is TGTGCCTGGAGTGTAGGAGCCGATCAGCCCCAGCATTTT. This codes for CAWSVGADQPQHF.

The chain employs TRBV18 and TRBJ1-5; TRBD1 matches 8 bases. The CDR3 contains 18 residues. V shed 6 bases and J 0 bases; nucleotides not matched to a gene: 13. Germline CDR1 KGHSH, CDR2 LQKENI. As DNA, the CDR3 is TGTGCCAGCTCGCCGACCCAGGGGGCCCTGTATAGCAATCAGCCCCAGCATTTT. It codes for CASSPTQGALYSNQPQHF.

In this sample, this clone turned up a few times. The genes are TRBV9 and TRBJ1-1; D may be TRBD1 (6 bases). This CDR3 spans 15 amino acids. Per germline, CDR1 SGDLS and CDR2 YYNGEE. Trimming cost V 4 bases and J 1 base, with 14 bases left between them. The CDR3 region has the DNA TGTGCCAGCAGCCCCTCGTTGACAGGGAACACTGAAGCTTTCTTT. Residues: CASSPSLTGNTEAFF.

This chain connects TRBV30 to TRBJ2-7; possible D gene TRBD1, 5 bases. The V end was cut by 1 base, the J end by 2 bases, with 6 bases between. CDR1 is GTSNPN, CDR2 SVGIG, per germline (reference sequence). The CDR3 runs 12 residues. The CDR3 loop reads CAWSGQTYEQYF. The CDR3, as DNA: TGTGCCTGGAGTGGACAGACCTACGAGCAGTACTTC.

The chain is built from TRBV6-5 and TRBJ2-5; no definite D call. The CDR3 runs 14 residues. Trimming stripped 7 bases from V and 1 base from J, with 13 bases between. The germline gives CDR1 MNHEY, CDR2 SVGAGI. Here the CDR3 reads CASKLSVLQETQYF. The DNA of the CDR3 is TGTGCCAGCAAATTATCCGTCCTCCAAGAGACCCAGTACTTC.

The genes are TRBV7-3 and TRBJ2-1; TRBD1 matches 10 bases. This CDR3 region has 15 residues. Germline assignment: CDR1 SGHTA and CDR2 FQGTGA. Trimming cost V 3 bases and J 2 bases; bases outside gene matches: 1. Here the CDR3 DNA reads TGTGCCAGCAGCTTGGGACAGGGGCCCTACAATGAGCAGTTCTTC. Translating it yields CASSLGQGPYNEQFF.

The chain has TRBV7-2 and TRBJ1-4, with D possibly TRBD1 on 6 matching bases. CDR3 length: 17 residues. V shed 4 bases and J shed 7 bases, with 22 bases lying between them. The germline gives CDR1 SGHTA, CDR2 FQGNSA. This CDR3 reads CASSSTGLRVMGEKLFF. In nucleotides, the CDR3 is TGTGCCAGCAGCTCTACAGGGTTAAGGGTTATGGGTGAAAAACTGTTTTTT. Filled out from reference TRBV7-2 and TRBJ1-4, the complete variable domain reads GAGVSQSPSNKVTEKGKDVELRCDPISGHTALYWYRQSLGQGLEFLIYFQGNSAPDKSGLPSDRFSAERTGGSVSTLTIQRTQQEDSAVYLCASSSTGLRVMGEKLFFGSGTQLSVL.

V gene TRBV9 combines with J gene TRBJ1-4; possible D gene TRBD1, 5 bases. Trimming pared 1 base from V and 5 bases from J, leaving 12 bases between. The CDR3 loop spans 15 amino acids. Germline CDR1 is SGDLS and CDR2 is YYNGEE. The CDR3 coding sequence is TGTGCCAGCAGCGTATCTGGCAGGGAGAATGAAAAACTGTTTTTT. Protein sequence: CASSVSGRENEKLFF.

The chain is built from TRBV5-1 and TRBJ2-5; 8 bases are a match to TRBD2. CDR1 SGHRS and CDR2 YFSETQ come from the germline V gene. The CDR3 extends over 13 amino acids. After removal of 7 bases from V and 4 bases from J, the junction contained 6 bases not matched to a gene. The DNA for the CDR3 is TGCGCCAGCGGCAGCGGGAGTGGAGAGACCCAGTACTTC. It codes for CASGSGSGETQYF. The full variable domain, in which reference TRBV5-1 and TRBJ2-5 provide the parts outside the CDR3, is KAGVTQTPRYLIKTRGQQVTLSCSPISGHRSVSWYQQTPGQGLQFLFEYFSETQRNKGNFPGRFSGRQFSNSRSEMNVSTLELGDSALYLCASGSGSGETQYFGPGTRLLVL.

V usage is TRBV19 and J usage is TRBJ2-2; the match to TRBD2 covers 8 bases. CDR1 is LNHDA, CDR2 SQIVND, per germline (reference sequence). V lost 2 bases and J lost 6; bases outside the gene matches: 11. This CDR3 region has 17 residues. Written as DNA, the CDR3 is TGTGCCAGTAGTATAAGGCGCGGGGGGAGGTCGTCCGGGGAGCTGTTTTTT. Encoded protein: CASSIRRGGRSSGELFF.

The V call is TRBV6-5, the J call TRBJ1-5, with D possibly being TRBD1 (5 bases). This CDR3 comprises 15 residues. V lost 0 bases, J lost 9 bases, and 15 bases lay in between. The germline CDR1 and CDR2 sequences are MNHEY and SVGAGI. The CDR3 DNA reads as TGTGCCAGCAGTTACTCGATCGGGGGAGACGGGCCCCAGCATTTT. Amino acid sequence: CASSYSIGGDGPQHF.

Of note for this clone: One end of the junction fails to match germline, which may point to a read error. This chain connects TRBV18 to TRBJ2-7, with TRBD1 identical over 8 bases. The CDR3 has 12 amino acids. The germline gives CDR1 KGHSH, CDR2 LQKENI. The CDR3 sequence: CASSPRTGQVHF. DNA of the CDR3: TGTGCCAGCTCACCACGTACGGGACAGGTCCACTTC.

The rearrangement joins TRBV25-1 to TRBJ2-5, with TRBD1 as a possible D gene (5 bases). Germline lookup yields CDR1 MGHDK and CDR2 SYGVNS. The CDR3 sequence is 14 residues long. V was cut by 2 bases and J by 5 bases, with 12 bases left in between. CDR3: CASSEAGSMETQYF. DNA of the CDR3: TGTGCCAGCAGTGAAGCAGGGTCGATGGAGACCCAGTACTTC. Full variable domain (remainder filled in from reference TRBV25-1 and TRBJ2-5): EADIYQTPRYLVIGTGKKITLECSQTMGHDKMYWYQQDPGMELHLIHYSYGVNSTEKGDLSSESTVSRIRTEHFPLTLESARPSHTSQYLCASSEAGSMETQYFGPGTRLLVL.

V is TRBV5-4 and J is TRBJ2-6, with TRBD1 as a possible D gene (6 bases). Germline V gene lookup returns CDR1 SGHNT and CDR2 YYREEE (reference sequence). The V gene lost 1 base and the J gene lost 0 bases, with 17 bases spanning the gap. CDR3 length equals 19 residues. The CDR3, as DNA: TGTGCCAGCAGCTTGAGGTGGGGGCTCCTTGCCTCTGGGGCCAACGTCCTGACTTTC. Translated, it gives CASSLRWGLLASGANVLTF.

The genes are TRBV18 and TRBJ1-2; possibly TRBD1 for D (5 bases). Trimming shortened V by 6 bases and J by 5 bases, and 16 bases separated the two germline ends. The germline V gene has CDR1 KGHSH and CDR2 LQKENI. The CDR3 contains 14 residues. CDR3: CASSPSAGSYGYTF. DNA for the CDR3: TGTGCCAGCTCCCCCTCGGCAGGGAGTTATGGCTACACCTTC.

The chain employs TRBV6-5 and TRBJ1-2, with a weak D call TRBD1 (6 bases). The V end lost 5 bases, the J end lost 2 bases, and 6 bases lay between the germline ends. Germline V gene sequence: CDR1 MNHEY, CDR2 SVGAGI. This CDR3 has 12 residues. The DNA for the CDR3 is TGTGCCAGCAGTGGACAGAACTATGGCTACACCTTC. This translates into CASSGQNYGYTF.

V gene TRBV6-5 combines with J gene TRBJ1-2, with D possibly matching TRBD1 (6 bases). Germline CDR1 reads MNHEY; CDR2 reads SVGAGI. This CDR3 has 13 amino acids. V shed 6 bases and J shed 5 bases, with 13 bases lying between them. The CDR3 region has the DNA TGTGCCAGCAGGAGAAAAGGGGGGTATGGCTACACCTTC. Protein product: CASRRKGGYGYTF.

V usage is TRBV15 and J usage is TRBJ1-1, with D unresolved. Trimming shortened V by 3 bases and J by 8 bases, and 13 bases separated the two germline ends. Germline lookup yields CDR1 LNHNV and CDR2 YYDKDF (reference sequence). This CDR3 contains 13 residues. This CDR3 is CATSSYGGEEAFF. The CDR3 DNA reads as TGTGCCACCAGCAGTTACGGAGGAGAGGAAGCTTTCTTT.

V and J are TRBV7-9 and TRBJ2-1; 10 bases align to TRBD2. The germline V gene encodes CDR1 SEHNR and CDR2 FQNEAQ (reference sequence). The CDR3 loop spans 17 amino acids. Losses at the gene ends were 2 bases for V and 1 base for J; bases not matched to a gene: 5. CDR3 coding DNA: TGTGCCAGCAGCTTACATCCTAGCGGGAGTTCCTACAATGAGCAGTTCTTC. Its translation is CASSLHPSGSSYNEQFF.

V is TRBV20-1 and J is TRBJ1-1; D possibly corresponds to TRBD1 (5 bases). The CDR3 loop spans 11 amino acids. Germline values: CDR1 DFQATT, CDR2 SNEGSKA (reference sequence). V shed 6 bases and J shed 5 bases, with 10 bases lying between them. The CDR3 nucleotides read TGCAGTGCCCCCAGGGAGACTGAAGCTTTCTTT. Amino acids: CSAPRETEAFF.

This chain connects TRBV18 to TRBJ1-1, with D uncertain. The CDR3 covers 13 residues. Germline CDR1 is KGHSH and CDR2 is LQKENI. V lost 4 bases and J lost 5, with 11 bases in between. The CDR3 is CASSREAVTEAFF. Here the CDR3 DNA reads TGTGCCAGCTCACGAGAGGCAGTTACTGAAGCTTTCTTT.

The chain combines TRBV9 with TRBJ1-4; D remains unclear. The CDR3 runs 15 residues. V lost 0 bases and J 4 bases, leaving 10 bases between the germline ends. Germline CDR1 is SGDLS and CDR2 is YYNGEE. DNA of the CDR3: TGTGCCAGCAGCGTAGGAGGAGAGGGTAATGAAAAACTGTTTTTT. This codes for CASSVGGEGNEKLFF.